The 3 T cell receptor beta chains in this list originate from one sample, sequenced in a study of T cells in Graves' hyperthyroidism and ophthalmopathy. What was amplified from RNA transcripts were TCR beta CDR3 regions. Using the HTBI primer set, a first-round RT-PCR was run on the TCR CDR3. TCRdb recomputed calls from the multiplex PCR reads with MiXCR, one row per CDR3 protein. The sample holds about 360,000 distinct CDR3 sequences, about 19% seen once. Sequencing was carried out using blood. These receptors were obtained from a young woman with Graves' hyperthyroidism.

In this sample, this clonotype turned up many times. CDR3 in DNA: TGTGCCAGCAGCCAAGACCGGGAGGCCCTCTACGAGCAGTACTTC. Its protein product is CASSQDREALYEQYF. V gene TRBV13 combines with J gene TRBJ2-7, with 7 bases matching TRBD2. Germline V CDR1 and CDR2: PRHDT, FYEKMQ (reference sequence). Trimming removed 5 bases from V and 3 bases from J; junction bases left unmatched: 10. CDR3 length: 15 residues.

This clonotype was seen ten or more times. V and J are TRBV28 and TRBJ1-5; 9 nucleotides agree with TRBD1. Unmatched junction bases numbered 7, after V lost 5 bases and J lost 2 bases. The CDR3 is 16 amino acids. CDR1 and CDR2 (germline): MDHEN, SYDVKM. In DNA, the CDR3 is TGTGCCAGCAGTCCTATGGACAGGGGTCGCAATCAGCCCCAGCATTTT. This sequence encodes CASSPMDRGRNQPQHF.

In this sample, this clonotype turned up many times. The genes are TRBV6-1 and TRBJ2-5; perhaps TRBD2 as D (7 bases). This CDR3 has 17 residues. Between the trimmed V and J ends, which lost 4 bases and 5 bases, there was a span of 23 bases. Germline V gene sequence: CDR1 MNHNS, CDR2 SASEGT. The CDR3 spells CASSAWGGVGVGETQYF. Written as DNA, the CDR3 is TGTGCCAGCAGTGCCTGGGGGGGCGTGGGGGTAGGGGAGACCCAGTACTTC.